The 9 T cell receptor beta chains presented below share a single source sample, sequenced in a study of coeliac disease (dated by TCRdb to between 2021 and 2024). The protocol used for the library was the immunoSEQ multiplex PCR assay. What TCRdb holds here is the immuneACCESS table cut down to in-frame rearrangements. Part of the clones is not present; checked against another copy, under half of the missing clones reflect an unresolved V gene, and the others are unexplained. The sample profile shows around 2,300 clones; about 80% of them were found once. In total, the top ten clones hold around 15% of the sample. Sequenced input: lymphocytes from the gut lamina propria. In light of the paper, this sample's cell subset or site label describes: lamina propria cell (LPC) fraction of small intestinal biopsy. All receptors derive from a human donor without celiac disease.

Notes on this clone: The junction does not match germline at one end; this may be a read error. CDR3 residues: CASSQDNTGGEVAF. Written as DNA, the CDR3 is TGCGCCAGCAGCCAAGATAACACAGGGGGAGAGGTAGCCTTC. This chain links TRBV4-1 with TRBJ1-2; 8 bases line up with TRBD1. The CDR3 has 14 amino acids. Germline CDR1 and CDR2: MGHRA and YSYEKL.

In DNA form, the CDR3 reads TGTGCCAGCAGCTTACTAGCGGGAGTAAACAATGAGCAGTTCTTC. The encoded protein is CASSLLAGVNNEQFF. The V gene is TRBV7-6, the J gene TRBJ2-1, with TRBD2 identical over 10 bases. Per germline, CDR1 SGHVS and CDR2 FNYEAQ. CDR3 length: 15 residues. Trimming removed 2 bases from V and 5 bases from J; junction bases left unmatched: 3.

The chain is built from TRBV5-4 and TRBJ1-2, with D possibly matching TRBD1 (5 bases). The germline gives CDR1 SGHNT, CDR2 YYREEE (reference sequence). The CDR3 consists of 14 residues. Trimming pared 0 bases from V and 7 bases from J, leaving 13 bases between. The CDR3 spells CASSLGGGWGGYTF. In DNA form, the CDR3 reads TGTGCCAGCAGCTTGGGGGGCGGCTGGGGTGGCTACACCTTC.

In DNA form, the CDR3 reads TGCGCCAGCAGTCAATCTCGAGAACAGGGAAAGGTAAACACCGGGGAGCTGTTTTTT. It codes for CASSQSREQGKVNTGELFF. The V gene is TRBV23-1, the J gene TRBJ2-2, with a possible D match to TRBD1 (6 bases). TRBV23-1 is sorted into the ORF group, with uncertain function. Trimming cost V 0 bases and J 2 bases, with 19 bases left between them. The CDR3 length is 19 residues.

This chain uses TRBV2 with TRBJ2-7, with D maybe TRBD2 (5 bases). The V and J ends lost 6 bases and 4 bases respectively, with 13 bases between them. Germline V gene data show CDR1 as SNHLY and CDR2 as FYNNEI. This CDR3 is 13 amino acids long. CDR3 in amino acids: CASSGVGLYEQYF. CDR3 DNA sequence: TGTGCCAGCAGCGGGGTTGGGCTTTACGAGCAGTACTTC.

V usage is TRBV7-9 and J usage is TRBJ2-7; 9 positions agree with TRBD1. Germline CDR1 is SEHNR and CDR2 is FQNEAQ (reference sequence). Trimming took 2 bases from V and 1 from J; bases not matched to a gene: 6. The CDR3 has 16 amino acids. The CDR3 DNA is TGTGCCAGCAGCTTAAATCCGGGACAGGGTTCCTACGAGCAGTACTTC. Its protein product is CASSLNPGQGSYEQYF.

The chain carries TRBV5-6 and TRBJ2-1; 8 nucleotides agree with TRBD1. CDR1 is SGHDT, CDR2 YYEEEE, per germline. CDR3 size: 13 residues. The junction had 5 bases not matched to a gene; V was cut back by 5 bases and J by 7 bases. The CDR3 DNA reads TGTGCCAGCAGGGCCAGGGGGCGGAATGAGCAGTTCTTC. This encodes CASRARGRNEQFF.

The chain has TRBV13 and TRBJ2-6; TRBD1 might be the D (6 bases). V was pared by 5 bases and J by 1 base, with 9 bases between. Germline loops: CDR1 PRHDT, CDR2 FYEKMQ (reference sequence). The CDR3 is 15 residues long. CDR3 sequence (DNA): TGTGCCAGCAGCGCCCAGGGGTCTGGGGCCAACGTCCTGACTTTC. Translation: CASSAQGSGANVLTF. Filled out from reference TRBV13 and TRBJ2-6, the complete variable domain reads AAGVIQSPRHLIKEKRETATLKCYPIPRHDTVYWYQQGPGQDPQFLISFYEKMQSDKGSIPDRFSAQQFSDYHSELNMSSLELGDSALYFCASSAQGSGANVLTFGAGSRLTVL.

By frequency in the sample, this clone is large. CDR3 in DNA: TGTGCCAGCAGCCCACCCAACTTCTGGACAGGGGGCCCCGATTCACCCCTCCACTTT. It is translated as CASSPPNFWTGGPDSPLHF. The rearrangement links TRBV13 to TRBJ1-6; 11 nucleotides line up with TRBD1. The CDR3 is made up of 19 amino acids. Germline V CDR1 and CDR2: PRHDT, FYEKMQ (reference sequence). V lost 5 bases and J lost 8; bases outside the gene matches: 17.